Listed below are T cell receptor beta chains from one sample, sequenced in a study of cytomegalovirus exposure and HLA in healthy donors. Data came from immunoSEQ multiplex PCR; TCRdb stores just in-frame clones and leaves some out. The repertoire holds 100,000 to 150,000 clones, with about 74% as singletons. The sequencing sample was made of PBMCs. These receptors originate from a male donor in good health and CMV-seronegative. Each CDR3 is given with its conserved first and last residue. Each record gives: clone size, V gene, J gene, D gene, CDR3 protein, CDR3 DNA. A D gene is named only where the DNA matches it firmly. Clone size appears in some rows only: once, few, many, or a class for an expanded clone.

.,TRBV27,TRBJ2-7,TRBD1,CASSQPTGDLTNEQYF,TGTGCCAGCAGCCAACCGACAGGGGACCTCACTAACGAGCAGTACTTC
.,TRBV5-1,TRBJ2-5,.,CASSLGGWQETQYF,TGCGCCAGCAGCTTGGGCGGCTGGCAAGAGACCCAGTACTTC
few,TRBV11-2,TRBJ1-2,.,CASSPIRGNYGYTF,TGTGCCAGCAGCCCTATCCGGGGAAACTATGGCTACACCTTC
.,TRBV7-9,TRBJ1-1,TRBD1,CASSHRDRDTEAFF,TGTGCCAGCAGCCACCGGGACAGGGACACTGAAGCTTTCTTT
.,TRBV7-2,TRBJ1-5,TRBD1,CASRNTGGYQPQHF,TGTGCCAGCAGAAACACAGGGGGGTATCAGCCCCAGCATTTT
few,TRBV15,TRBJ2-7,TRBD1,CATSRDPSGRGLGEQYF,TGTGCCACCAGCAGAGATCCGTCGGGCAGGGGGCTGGGGGAGCAGTACTTC
.,TRBV11-1,TRBJ2-7,.,CASSPSSNEQYF,TGTGCCAGCAGCCCTAGCAGTAACGAGCAGTACTTC
few,TRBV6-5,TRBJ1-5,.,CASSYSGGANQPQHF,TGTGCCAGCAGTTACTCGGGGGGTGCAAACCAGCCCCAGCATTTT
few,TRBV6-5,TRBJ1-6,TRBD1,CASSYEGTGQSPLHF,TGTGCCAGCAGTTACGAGGGGACAGGACAGTCACCCCTCCACTTT
.,TRBV18,TRBJ1-1,TRBD1,CASSQGAVTEAFF,TGTGCCAGCTCACAGGGGGCGGTCACTGAAGCTTTCTTT
.,TRBV18,TRBJ1-1,.,CASSPGQLNTEAFF,TGTGCCAGCTCACCTGGGCAGTTGAACACTGAAGCTTTCTTT
few,TRBV7-8,TRBJ1-1,TRBD1,CASSTSSGGISHTEAFF,TGTGCCAGCAGCACCTCCTCAGGGGGCATTTCCCACACTGAAGCTTTCTTT
.,TRBV4-3,TRBJ1-1,.,CASSQDTPGHKNTEAFF,TGCGCCAGCAGCCAAGATACGCCGGGACACAAGAACACTGAAGCTTTCTTT
.,TRBV7-8,TRBJ2-7,TRBD1,CASSLLQGADEQYF,TGTGCCAGCAGCTTACTCCAGGGGGCGGACGAGCAGTACTTC
.,TRBV7-9,TRBJ2-7,TRBD2,CASSPWEGIQYF,TGTGCCAGCAGCCCCTGGGAGGGGATACAGTACTTC